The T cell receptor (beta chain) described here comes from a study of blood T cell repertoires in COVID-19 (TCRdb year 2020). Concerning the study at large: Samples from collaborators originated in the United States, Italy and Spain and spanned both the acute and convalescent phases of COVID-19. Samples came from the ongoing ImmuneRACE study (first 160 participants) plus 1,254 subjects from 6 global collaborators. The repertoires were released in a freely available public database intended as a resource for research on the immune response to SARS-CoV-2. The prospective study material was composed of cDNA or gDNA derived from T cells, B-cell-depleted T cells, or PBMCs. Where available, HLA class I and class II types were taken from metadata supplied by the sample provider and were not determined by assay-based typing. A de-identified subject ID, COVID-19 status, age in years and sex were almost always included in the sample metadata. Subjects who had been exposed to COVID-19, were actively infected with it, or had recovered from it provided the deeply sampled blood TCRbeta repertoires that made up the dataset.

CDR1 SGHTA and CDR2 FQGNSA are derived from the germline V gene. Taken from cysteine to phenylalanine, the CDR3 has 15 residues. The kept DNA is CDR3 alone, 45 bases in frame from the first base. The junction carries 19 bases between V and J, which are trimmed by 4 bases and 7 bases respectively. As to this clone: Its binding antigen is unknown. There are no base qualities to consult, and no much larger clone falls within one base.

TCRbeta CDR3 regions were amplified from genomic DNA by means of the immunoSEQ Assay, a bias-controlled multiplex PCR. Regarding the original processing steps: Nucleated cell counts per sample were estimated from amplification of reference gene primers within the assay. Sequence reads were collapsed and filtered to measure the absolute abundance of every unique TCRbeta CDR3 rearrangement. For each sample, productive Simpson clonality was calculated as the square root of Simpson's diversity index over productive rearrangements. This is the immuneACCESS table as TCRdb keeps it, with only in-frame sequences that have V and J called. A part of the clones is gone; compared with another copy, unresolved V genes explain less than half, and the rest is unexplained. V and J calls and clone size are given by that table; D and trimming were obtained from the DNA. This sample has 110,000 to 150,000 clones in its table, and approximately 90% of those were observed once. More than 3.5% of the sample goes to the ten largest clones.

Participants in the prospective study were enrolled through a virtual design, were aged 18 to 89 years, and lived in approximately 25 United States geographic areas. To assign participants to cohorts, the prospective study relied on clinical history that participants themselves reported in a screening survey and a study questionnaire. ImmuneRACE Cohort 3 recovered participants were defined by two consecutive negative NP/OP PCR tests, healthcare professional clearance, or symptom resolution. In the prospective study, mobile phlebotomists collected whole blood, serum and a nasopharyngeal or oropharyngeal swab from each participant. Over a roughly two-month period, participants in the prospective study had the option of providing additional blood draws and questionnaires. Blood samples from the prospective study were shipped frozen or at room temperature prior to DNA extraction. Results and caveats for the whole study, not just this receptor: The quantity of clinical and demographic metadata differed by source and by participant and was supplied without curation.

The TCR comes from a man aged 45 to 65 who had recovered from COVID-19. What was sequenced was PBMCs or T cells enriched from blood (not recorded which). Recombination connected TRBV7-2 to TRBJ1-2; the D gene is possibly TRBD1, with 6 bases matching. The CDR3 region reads CASSSGDVGEGGYTF. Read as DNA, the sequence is TGTGCCAGCAGCTCAGGGGACGTTGGGGAGGGTGGCTACACCTTC.